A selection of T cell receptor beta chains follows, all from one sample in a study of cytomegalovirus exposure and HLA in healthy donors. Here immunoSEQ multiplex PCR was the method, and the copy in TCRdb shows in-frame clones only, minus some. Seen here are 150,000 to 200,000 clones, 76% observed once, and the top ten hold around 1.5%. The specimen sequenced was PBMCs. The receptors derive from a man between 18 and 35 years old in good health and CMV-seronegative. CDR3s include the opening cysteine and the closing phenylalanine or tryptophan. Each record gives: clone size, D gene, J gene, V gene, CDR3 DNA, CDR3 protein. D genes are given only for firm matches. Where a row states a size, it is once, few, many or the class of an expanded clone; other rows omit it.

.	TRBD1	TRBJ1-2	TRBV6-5	TGTGCCAGCAGAACCGGGACAGGCCCCCCTGGCTACACCTTC	CASRTGTGPPGYTF
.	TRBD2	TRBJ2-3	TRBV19	TGTGCCAGTAGTATAGGGGCTAGCGGCCCCGAGGATACGCAGTATTTT	CASSIGASGPEDTQYF
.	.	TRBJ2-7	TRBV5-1	TGCGCCAGCAGCTTGGTGGACATCTCCTACGAGCAGTACTTC	CASSLVDISYEQYF
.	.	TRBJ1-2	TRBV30	TGTGCCTGGAGTGCGACGGTTCGGGACTATGGCTACACCTTC	CAWSATVRDYGYTF
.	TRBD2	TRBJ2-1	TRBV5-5	TGTGCCTCCCTAGCGGACAATGAGCAGTTCTTC	CASLADNEQFF
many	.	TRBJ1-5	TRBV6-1	TGTGCCAGCAGTGAACAAGGACAGACAACCTGGAGCAATCAGCCCCAGCATTTT	CASSEQGQTTWSNQPQHF
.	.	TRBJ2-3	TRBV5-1	TGCGCCAGCAGCCCCTCAACTAGCACAGATACGCAGTATTTT	CASSPSTSTDTQYF
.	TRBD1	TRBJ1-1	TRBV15	TGTGCCACCAGCAGAGGTAGAGGGGGCTTTGGTGAAGCTTTCTTT	CATSRGRGGFGEAFF
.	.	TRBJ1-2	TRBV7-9	TGTGCCAGCAGCCCGCCGGGTGGGTCCTATGGCTACACCTTC	CASSPPGGSYGYTF
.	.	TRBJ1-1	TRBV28	TGTGCCAGCAGACTAAGGACAGCTTACACTGAAGCTTTCTTT	CASRLRTAYTEAFF
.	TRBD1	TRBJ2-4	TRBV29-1	TGCAGCGTTGAGGTCCAGGGGGCGTTTGGTTTAGGCAAAAACATTCAGTACTTC	CSVEVQGAFGLGKNIQYF
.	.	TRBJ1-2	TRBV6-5	TGTGCCAGCAGCTCCGGACAGCGGTATGGCTACACCTTC	CASSSGQRYGYTF
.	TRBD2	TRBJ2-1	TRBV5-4	TGTGCCAGCAGCTTGGCGAGCGGGAGGAACGATGAGCAGTTCTTC	CASSLASGRNDEQFF
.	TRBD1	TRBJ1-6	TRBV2	TGTGCCAGCAGTGGACAGGGGTATTCACCCCTCCACTTT	CASSGQGYSPLHF
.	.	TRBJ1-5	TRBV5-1	TGCGCCAGCAGCTTGGGCGGGGTCAGCAATCAGCCCCAGCATTTT	CASSLGGVSNQPQHF
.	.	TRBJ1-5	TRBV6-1	TGTGCCAGCAGTGAAAAAGCTATCTTAAGCAATCAGCCCCAGCATTTT	CASSEKAILSNQPQHF
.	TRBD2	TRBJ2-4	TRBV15	TGTGCCACCAGCAGTAGAAGCGGGGGGGCCTCGGGAGCCAAAAACATTCAGTACTTC	CATSSRSGGASGAKNIQYF
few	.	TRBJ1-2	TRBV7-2	TGTGCCAGCAGTTTAACAAACTATGGCTACACCTTC	CASSLTNYGYTF
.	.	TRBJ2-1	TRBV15	TGTGCCACCAGCAGTTGGGACACCTCCTACAATGAGCAGTTCTTC	CATSSWDTSYNEQFF
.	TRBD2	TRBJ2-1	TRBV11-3	TGTGCCAGCAGCTTACAACTGGCGGGAGGGGGCAATGAGCAGTTCTTC	CASSLQLAGGGNEQFF
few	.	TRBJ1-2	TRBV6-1	TGTGCCATCCCAGTGGGCTCCGTTAACTATGGCTACACCTTC	CAIPVGSVNYGYTF
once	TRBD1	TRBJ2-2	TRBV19	TGTGCCAGTAGTATTGGAACAGGGGAAGCCGGGGAGCTGTTTTTT	CASSIGTGEAGELFF
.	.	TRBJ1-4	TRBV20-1	TGCAGTGCTCCAAATGAAAAACTGTTTTTT	CSAPNEKLFF
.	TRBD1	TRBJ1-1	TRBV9	TGTGCCAGCAGCGTAGCGGACCCCGGGACAGGGAACACTGAAGCTTTCTTT	CASSVADPGTGNTEAFF
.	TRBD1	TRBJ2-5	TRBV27	TGTGCCAGCAGTTTAGTGGGGACAGGAAGACGAGAGACCCAGTACTTC	CASSLVGTGRRETQYF
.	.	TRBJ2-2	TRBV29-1	TGCAGCGTTGAATGGGGCTATTTCCCCGGGGAGCTGTTTTTT	CSVEWGYFPGELFF
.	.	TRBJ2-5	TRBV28	TGTGCCAGCAGCCTGACGGGGACCCAGTACTTC	CASSLTGTQYF
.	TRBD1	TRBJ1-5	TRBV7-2	TGTGCCAGCAGCCGGACAGGTTATAGCAATCAGCCCCAGCATTTT	CASSRTGYSNQPQHF
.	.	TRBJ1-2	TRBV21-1	TGTGCCAGCAGCAAAATCGTGGAGGGGGCTGGCTACACCTTC	CASSKIVEGAGYTF
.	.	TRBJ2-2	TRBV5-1	TGCGCCAGCAGCTTGGGGCGGGCCCCCGGGGAGCTGTTTTTT	CASSLGRAPGELFF
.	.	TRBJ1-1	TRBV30	TGTGCCTGGAGTGCCGTCGTTGGCCCTGAAGCTTTCTTT	CAWSAVVGPEAFF
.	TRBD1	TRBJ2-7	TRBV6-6	TGTGCCAGCAGTTGGGGACAGGGAAGCTACGAGCAGTACTTC	CASSWGQGSYEQYF
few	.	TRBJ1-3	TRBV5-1	TGCGCCAGCAGCTCCTTTACAGGGTCCGGAAACACCATATATTTT	CASSSFTGSGNTIYF
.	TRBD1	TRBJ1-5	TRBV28	TGTGCCAGCAGTGCCGGACAGGCAAGGGAGCCCCAGCATTTT	CASSAGQAREPQHF
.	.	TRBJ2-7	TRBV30	TGTGCCTGGAGCTGGGACGGGGGGCCCTACTACGAGCAGTACTTC	CAWSWDGGPYYEQYF
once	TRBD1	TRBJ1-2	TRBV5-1	TGCGCCAGCAGCCCGGGCGACAGGGCTAACTATGGCTACACCTTC	CASSPGDRANYGYTF